This TCR beta chain was recorded in a study of T cell responses to AZD1222 COVID-19 vaccine (dated by TCRdb to about 2021). General notes on the study: TCR sequencing was performed for roughly 250 trial participants, of whom roughly 200 were given two doses of AZD1222 and approximately 25 were given two doses of MenACWY control vaccine. Trial participants were enrolled by age into subgroups of 18-55, 56-69 and 70-plus years, and about 150, 27 and 61 TCR-sequenced participants, respectively, were included in these subgroups.

Read against the paper, the sample's time point label means: about 28 days (+/-7) after the second vaccine dose. AZD1222 recipients whose second dose came at about 4 weeks and those whose second dose came at about 12 weeks were combined into one group, since spike-specific TCR depth and breadth did not differ between the two schedules. Vaccinee samples were obtained from the UK trials COV001 and COV002, which included a single-blind randomized controlled phase 2/3 trial of AZD1222 (ChAdOx1 nCoV-19) in healthy adults. For TCRbeta chain sequencing, PBMC samples were collected from trial participants at day 0 and at day 28 after the second dose. General findings and caveats noted by the study authors: After two AZD1222 doses, spike-specific TCR breadth and depth were significantly higher than at day 0 and than in MenACWY recipients. Because no day 14 peak-response samples were available, the repertoires could be characterized only after the peak T cell response. Participants were mostly white British and included more females than males, and it was suggested by the authors that clonal diversity may have been underestimated. Conclusions about previously exposed vaccinees are limited, since just 5 or 6 AZD1222 recipients were seropositive for SARS-CoV-2 at baseline. Nearly half of unique spike-specific TCRs reportedly recognized epitopes outside regions mutated in the B.1.351 and B.1.1.7 variants. The whole spike protein was spanned by vaccine-associated CD4 TCRs, and dominant responses were seen in regions 160-218 and 743-854. The 56-69-year group was small, and its depth increase did not reach significance, likely because of low power.

For CDR1 and CDR2, the germline V gene lists SGDLS and YYNGEE. The CDR3 covers 12 residues, taking in both the cysteine and the phenylalanine. Solely the CDR3 DNA is kept, with 36 bases framed from the first base. V lost 5 bases and J lost 5 bases, and the count of bases not matched to a germline gene is 3. The CDR3 regions of human TCRbeta chains were subjected to immunosequencing. The authors processed their data as follows. Repertoire TCRs were matched against a reference library of SARS-CoV-2-specific TCRs generated with the MIRA antigen-specificity platform. Breadth was defined as the fraction of unique TCRs that were SARS-CoV-2-associated. Depth was defined as the fraction of total T cells that were SARS-CoV-2-associated. Using the MIRA data, every spike-specific TCR was mapped to the spike region that the TCR reacted to and assigned to either a CD4 or a CD8 class. Log10-transformed breadth and depth values were compared by one-way ANOVA with Sidak's multiple comparisons tests. This is the immuneACCESS table as TCRdb keeps it, with only in-frame sequences that have V and J called. A part of the clones is gone; compared with another copy, unresolved V genes explain less than half, and the rest is unexplained. V and J calls and clone size are given by that table; D and trimming were obtained from the DNA. The sample yields around 120,000 clones; 87% were counted once. The ten largest account for under 3% of the sample.

As concerns this clone: Its antigen has not been determined. Base qualities are not at hand, and no much larger clone is one base apart.

Source: peripheral blood, taken 28 days after the second AZD1222 dose. The chain employs TRBV9 and TRBJ1-2; 7 bases in the junction line up with TRBD1. The clonotype originates from an adult who received the AZD1222 COVID-19 vaccine. For the CDR3, the sequence is CASREGAYGYTF. The DNA is TGTGCCAGCAGGGAGGGGGCATATGGCTACACCTTC.